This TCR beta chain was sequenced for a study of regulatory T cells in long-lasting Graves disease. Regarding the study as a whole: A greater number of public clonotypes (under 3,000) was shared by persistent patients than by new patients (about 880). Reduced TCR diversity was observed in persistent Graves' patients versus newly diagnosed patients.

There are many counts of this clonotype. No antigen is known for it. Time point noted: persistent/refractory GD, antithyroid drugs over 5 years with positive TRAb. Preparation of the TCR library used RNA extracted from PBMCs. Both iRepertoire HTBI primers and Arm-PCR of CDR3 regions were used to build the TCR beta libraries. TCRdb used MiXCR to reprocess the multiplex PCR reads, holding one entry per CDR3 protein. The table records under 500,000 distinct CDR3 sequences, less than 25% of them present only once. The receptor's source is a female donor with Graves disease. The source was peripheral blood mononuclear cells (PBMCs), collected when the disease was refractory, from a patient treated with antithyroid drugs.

This CDR3 reads CASRKLSAARTGELFF. The CDR3 DNA reads TGTGCCAGCAGGAAACTGTCTGCTGCTAGGACCGGGGAGCTGTTTTTT. V and J are TRBV6-1 and TRBJ2-2; D uncertain. Trimming pared 6 bases from V and 5 bases from J, leaving 19 bases between. The germline gives CDR1 MNHNS, CDR2 SASEGT. This CDR3 region has 16 residues.